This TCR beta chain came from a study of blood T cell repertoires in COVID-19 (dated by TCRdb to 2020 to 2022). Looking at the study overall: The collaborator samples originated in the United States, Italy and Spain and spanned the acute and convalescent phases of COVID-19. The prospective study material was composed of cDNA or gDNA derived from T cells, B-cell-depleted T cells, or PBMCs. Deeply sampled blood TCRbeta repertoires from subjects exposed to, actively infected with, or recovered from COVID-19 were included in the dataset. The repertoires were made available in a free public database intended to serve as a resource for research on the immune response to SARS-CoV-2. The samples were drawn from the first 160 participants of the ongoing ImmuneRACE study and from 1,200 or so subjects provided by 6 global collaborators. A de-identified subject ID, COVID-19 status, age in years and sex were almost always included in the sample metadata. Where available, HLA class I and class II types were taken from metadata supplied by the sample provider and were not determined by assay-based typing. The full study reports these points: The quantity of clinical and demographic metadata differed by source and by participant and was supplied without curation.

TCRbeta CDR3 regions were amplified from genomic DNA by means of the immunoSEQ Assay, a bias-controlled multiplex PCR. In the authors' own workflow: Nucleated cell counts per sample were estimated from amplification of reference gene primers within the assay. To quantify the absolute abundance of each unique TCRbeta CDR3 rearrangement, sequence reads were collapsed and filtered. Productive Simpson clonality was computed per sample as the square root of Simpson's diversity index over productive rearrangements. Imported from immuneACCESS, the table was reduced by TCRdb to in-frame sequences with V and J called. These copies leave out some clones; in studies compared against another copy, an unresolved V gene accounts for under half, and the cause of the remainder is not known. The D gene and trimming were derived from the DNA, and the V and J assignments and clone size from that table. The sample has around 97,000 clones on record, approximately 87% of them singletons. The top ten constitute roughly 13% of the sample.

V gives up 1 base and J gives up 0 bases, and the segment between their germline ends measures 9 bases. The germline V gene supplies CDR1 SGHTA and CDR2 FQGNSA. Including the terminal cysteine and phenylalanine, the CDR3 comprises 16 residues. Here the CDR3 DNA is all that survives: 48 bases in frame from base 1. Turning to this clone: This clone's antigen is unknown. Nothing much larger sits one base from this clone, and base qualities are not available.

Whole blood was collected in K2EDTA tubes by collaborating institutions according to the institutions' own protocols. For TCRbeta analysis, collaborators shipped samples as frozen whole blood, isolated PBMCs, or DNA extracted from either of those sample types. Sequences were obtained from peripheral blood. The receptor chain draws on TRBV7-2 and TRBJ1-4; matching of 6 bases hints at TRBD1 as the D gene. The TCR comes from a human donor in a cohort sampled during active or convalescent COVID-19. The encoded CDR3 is CASSLDRASTNEKLFF. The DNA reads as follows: TGTGCCAGCAGCTTAGACAGGGCATCAACTAATGAAAAACTGTTTTTT.